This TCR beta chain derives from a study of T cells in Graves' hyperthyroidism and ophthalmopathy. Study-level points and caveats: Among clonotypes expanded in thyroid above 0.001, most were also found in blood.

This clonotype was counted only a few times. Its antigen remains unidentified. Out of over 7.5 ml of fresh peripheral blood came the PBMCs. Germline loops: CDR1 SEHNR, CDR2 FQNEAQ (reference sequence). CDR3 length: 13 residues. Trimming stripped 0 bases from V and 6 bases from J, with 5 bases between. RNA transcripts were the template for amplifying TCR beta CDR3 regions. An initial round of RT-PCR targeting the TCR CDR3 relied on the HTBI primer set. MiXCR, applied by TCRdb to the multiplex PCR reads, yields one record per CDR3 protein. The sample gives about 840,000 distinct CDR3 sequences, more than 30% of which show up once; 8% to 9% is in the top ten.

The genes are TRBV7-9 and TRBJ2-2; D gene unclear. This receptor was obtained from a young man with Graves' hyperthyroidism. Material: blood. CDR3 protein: CASSLADSGELFF. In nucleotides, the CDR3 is TGTGCCAGCAGCTTAGCAGATTCCGGGGAGCTGTTTTTT.